These 21 T cell receptor beta chains share one sample of origin, sequenced in a study of shared clonotypes between healthy human individuals. TCRdb's table, derived via immunoSEQ multiplex PCR, lists solely in-frame clones and lacks some. This table holds 550,000 to 850,000 clones, 55% to 75% found once. The sequenced material came from memory CD4+ T cells sorted from blood. The subset here: CD45RA-negative fraction. Receptors originate from a woman in her twenties or thirties in good health.

About this clone itself: Other DNA sequences of this sample code for an identical CDR3. The chain is built from TRBV25-1 and TRBJ2-7; D is unclear. Germline loops: CDR1 MGHDK, CDR2 SYGVNS. V was clipped by 1 base and J by 3 bases, with 4 bases between them. This CDR3 is 12 amino acids long. This CDR3 is CASSESGYEQYF. In nucleotides, the CDR3 is TGTGCCAGCAGTGAATCGGGCTACGAGCAGTACTTC.

This chain uses TRBV19 with TRBJ2-7, with a possible D match to TRBD2 (6 bases). V dropped 3 bases and J dropped 2 bases, with 14 bases sitting between them. CDR1 and CDR2 (germline): LNHDA, SQIVND (reference sequence). CDR3 length: 15 amino acids. CDR3 protein: CASSIGVAVPYEQYF. The CDR3 DNA reads TGTGCCAGTAGTATCGGGGTAGCGGTCCCCTACGAGCAGTACTTC.

The chain joins TRBV29-1 to TRBJ1-1; D gene unclear. The length of the CDR3 is 13 residues. The V end was cut by 1 base, the J end by 0 bases, with 6 bases between. The germline V gene has CDR1 SQVTM and CDR2 ANQGSEA. The CDR3 bases are TGCAGCGTTGAAGTAGGCATGAACACTGAAGCTTTCTTT. Translated: CSVEVGMNTEAFF.

The CDR3, as DNA: TGTGCCAGCACCCTCCCGGCATACAATGAGCAGTTCTTC. Protein product: CASTLPAYNEQFF. The genes are TRBV5-4 and TRBJ2-1; unclear D gene. Looked up from germline, CDR1 is SGHNT and CDR2 is YYREEE (reference sequence). V lost 6 bases, J lost 4 bases, and 11 bases lay in between. This CDR3 is 13 amino acids long.

J is TRBJ1-5 and V is TRBV5-6, with 11 bases that match TRBD1. There are 16 residues in the CDR3. The V gene's germline CDR1 is SGHDT and CDR2 YYEEEE. V lost 3 bases to trimming and J lost 6 bases; unmatched junction nucleotides: 8. The CDR3 reads CASSSPGQGEGQPQHF. As DNA, the CDR3 is TGTGCCAGCAGCTCGCCGGGACAGGGGGAGGGTCAGCCCCAGCATTTT.

The chain combines TRBV10-2 with TRBJ1-5, with a possible D match to TRBD1 (6 bases). Germline CDR1 and CDR2: WSHSY and SAAADI. The germline V and J ends were trimmed by 6 bases and 5 bases, with 14 bases remaining between them. This CDR3 has 14 residues. The CDR3 nucleotides are TGCGCCAGCAGAGAACAGGGAACCCATCAGCCCCAGCATTTT. It is translated as CASREQGTHQPQHF.

The chain joins TRBV19 to TRBJ2-2; D tentatively reads TRBD1 or TRBD2 (5 bases each). The CDR3 runs to 14 residues. Trimming stripped 6 bases from V and 3 bases from J, with 11 bases between. Germline V CDR1 and CDR2: LNHDA, SQIVND (reference sequence). The CDR3 DNA sequence: TGTGCCAGTAGCTCGGGGCACGACACCGGGGAGCTGTTTTTT. Protein: CASSSGHDTGELFF.

The gene calls are TRBV7-3 and TRBJ1-1; 10 bases line up with TRBD1. V lost 2 bases, J lost 3 bases, and 3 bases stayed unmatched. CDR3 length: 15 amino acids. Per the germline V gene, CDR1 is SGHTA and CDR2 is FQGTGA. Here the CDR3 reads CASSLSGTGDTEAFF. CDR3 coding DNA: TGTGCCAGCAGCTTATCCGGGACAGGGGACACTGAAGCTTTCTTT.

This sequence joins TRBV7-8 and TRBJ2-2; 14 nucleotides line up with TRBD2. Germline V CDR1 and CDR2: SGHVS, FQNEAQ. The CDR3 extends over 17 amino acids. V trimming: 4 bases; J trimming: 7 bases; junction bases outside the gene matches: 8. CDR3 amino acids: CASSSQGLAGAGGELFF. The CDR3 nucleotides are TGTGCCAGCAGCTCCCAGGGACTAGCGGGAGCTGGCGGGGAGCTGTTTTTT.

The chain links TRBV19 to TRBJ2-3, with 8 bases lining up with TRBD2. Germline lookup yields CDR1 LNHDA and CDR2 SQIVND (reference sequence). The J segment lost 6 bases and the V segment lost 4 bases, leaving 9 bases of the junction unmatched. The length of the CDR3 is 15 residues. The CDR3 region has the DNA TGTGCCAGTAGTACGAGTAGCGGGGTATGGGATACGCAGTATTTT. Its translation: CASSTSSGVWDTQYF.

This clone was detected only a few times. J is TRBJ1-1 and V is TRBV5-4; D gene unclear. V was cut by 4 bases and J by 5 bases, with 6 bases left in between. Per the germline V gene, CDR1 is SGHNT and CDR2 is YYREEE (reference sequence). The CDR3 extends over 11 amino acids. In nucleotides, the CDR3 is TGTGCCAGCAGCGGGGATACTGAAGCTTTCTTT. This gives the protein CASSGDTEAFF.

The V call is TRBV6-5, the J call TRBJ2-7, with D perhaps TRBD2 (5 bases). Germline assignment: CDR1 MNHEY and CDR2 SVGAGI. V lost 7 bases and J lost 2, with 12 bases in between. This CDR3 region has 13 residues. The DNA of the CDR3 is TGTGCCAGCAAGCCGACGGAGGCCTACGAGCAGTACTTC. This sequence encodes CASKPTEAYEQYF.

This clone was seen a handful of times. The chain combines TRBV5-1 with TRBJ2-2, with a weak D call TRBD2 (7 bases). Trimming shortened V by 0 bases and J by 6 bases, and 18 bases separated the two germline ends. Per the germline V gene, CDR1 is SGHRS and CDR2 is YFSETQ. This CDR3 spans 17 amino acids. CDR3 in DNA: TGCGCCAGCAGCTTGGAGGGAACCCCGGGGGGCGCCGGGGAGCTGTTTTTT. It encodes CASSLEGTPGGAGELFF.

This chain joins TRBV2 and TRBJ1-5; D call uncertain. Trimming removed 6 bases at V and 10 bases at J, with 16 bases between. The CDR3 spans 13 residues. Germline CDR1 and CDR2: SNHLY and FYNNEI. CDR3 sequence reads: CASRELSTVPQHF. The CDR3 DNA sequence: TGTGCCAGCAGGGAACTCTCCACCGTACCCCAGCATTTT.

The genes are TRBV5-1 and TRBJ2-1; 7 positions match TRBD2. The V and J ends lost 6 bases and 9 bases, in that order; junction bases with no gene match: 21. The CDR3 loop spans 17 amino acids. Germline values: CDR1 SGHRS, CDR2 YFSETQ. This CDR3 is CASTRGSDERRGSEQFF. The CDR3 nucleotides are TGCGCCAGCACTCGCGGGAGCGACGAGCGGAGAGGCAGTGAGCAGTTCTTC.

The CDR3 nucleotides read TGTGCCAGCAGTCGCCAGGGGAGCATGGGCTACACCTTC. This gives the protein CASSRQGSMGYTF. The V call is TRBV6-1, the J call TRBJ1-2, with D perhaps matching TRBD1 (6 bases). The CDR3 sequence is 13 residues long. Germline CDR1 is MNHNS and CDR2 is SASEGT. Trimming stripped 5 bases from V and 8 bases from J, with 15 bases between.

The chain is built from TRBV28 and TRBJ2-2; D remains unclear. The CDR3 extends over 16 amino acids. Deletions cut 6 bases from V and 0 bases from J, with 14 bases between. Germline V gives CDR1 MDHEN, CDR2 SYDVKM. The CDR3 DNA is TGTGCCAGCAGGCATCTAACCCTATCGAACACCGGGGAGCTGTTTTTT. Translating it yields CASRHLTLSNTGELFF. The full variable domain, rest sourced from reference TRBV28 and TRBJ2-2, is DVKVTQSSRYLVKRTGEKVFLECVQDMDHENMFWYRQDPGLGLRLIYFSYDVKMKEKGDIPEGYSVSREKKERFSLILESASTNQTSMYLCASRHLTLSNTGELFFGEGSRLTVL.

This rearrangement joins TRBV6-6 to TRBJ2-2, with D uncertain. V was trimmed by 7 bases and J by 0 bases, leaving 3 bases between them. The CDR3 runs 12 residues. The germline CDR1 and CDR2 sequences are MNHNY and SVGAGI (reference sequence). CDR3 coding DNA: TGTGCCAGCATAGCGAACACCGGGGAGCTGTTTTTT. Protein product: CASIANTGELFF.

The chain employs TRBV5-6 and TRBJ2-5; D might be TRBD2 (6 bases). V was pared by 1 base and J by 4 bases, with 20 bases between. Germline assignment: CDR1 SGHDT and CDR2 YYEEEE. The CDR3 is 17 amino acids. CDR3 region: CASSLITGEGSGETQYF. As DNA, the CDR3 is TGTGCCAGCAGCTTGATAACGGGAGAGGGGTCGGGAGAGACCCAGTACTTC.

In its sample, this clone was seen once. The chain has TRBV5-4 and TRBJ2-3; a weak D match, TRBD2 (5 bases). Germline loops: CDR1 SGHNT, CDR2 YYREEE (reference sequence). The CDR3 covers 16 residues. Trimming took 0 bases from V and 6 from J, leaving 17 bases between them. This chain's CDR3 is CASSLGFGHSGDTQYF. In DNA form, the CDR3 reads TGTGCCAGCAGCTTGGGCTTTGGCCACTCGGGGGATACGCAGTATTTT.

There are a few counts of this clone. The rearrangement joins TRBV7-2 to TRBJ1-5, with D perhaps matching TRBD1 (5 bases). The CDR3 loop spans 15 amino acids. Trimming removed 1 base from V and 6 bases from J, with 13 bases in between. Looked up from germline, CDR1 is SGHTA and CDR2 is FQGNSA. The CDR3 bases are TGTGCCAGCAGCTTAGTTATGGGGGTCCGTCAGCCCCAGCATTTT. Translating it yields CASSLVMGVRQPQHF.